This T cell receptor beta chain was identified during a study of T cells in localized non-small cell lung cancer. Per the germline V gene, CDR1 is SGHTA and CDR2 is FQGTGA. This CDR3 is 15 amino acids long. V trimming: 5 bases; J trimming: 1 base; junction bases outside the gene matches: 3. A note on this clone: Its antigen is unidentified.

Only in-frame clones appear in the TCRdb table, and some are missing; sequencing was by immunoSEQ multiplex PCR. This table holds approximately 41,000 clones, about nine tenths found once. Findings and limits, study-wide: The tumor had only one region sequenced, so heterogeneity remains possible. Paired adjacent lung recovered a median around 62 of the top 100 tumor clones. Prolonged overall survival went with higher T cell density in the blood. Uninvolved adjacent lung had the highest recorded T cell clonality, with tumor below it.

The sample consisted of peripheral blood, taken before any cancer treatment. The receptor was isolated from a female donor older than 55 with stage I squamous cell lung carcinoma. J is TRBJ2-2 and V is TRBV7-3, with 8 bases aligning to TRBD2. The CDR3 protein is CASSPRGVNTGELFF. The CDR3, as DNA: TGTGCCAGCAGCCCGCGGGGGGTGAACACCGGGGAGCTGTTTTTT.